This is a list of T cell receptor beta chains from one sample in a study of blood T cell repertoires in COVID-19. The table came from immunoSEQ multiplex PCR; TCRdb's copy has only in-frame clones and leaves some out. The top ten hold around 30% of the sample, which has under 60,000 clones, roughly nine tenths seen once. The sequenced sample was peripheral blood. The source is a woman older than 75 with acute or convalescent COVID-19. Each CDR3 is given with its conserved first and last residue. The D gene is left open where the match is weak. Rows may omit the clone size; those that give it use once, few, many or a size class.

j_gene: TRBJ1-1; d_gene: NA; v_gene: TRBV19; abundance: NA; CDR3aa: CASSPRDRTRAEAFF; CDR3nt: TGTGCCAGTAGTCCCAGGGATAGAACTCGCGCTGAAGCTTTCTTT
j_gene: TRBJ2-3; d_gene: TRBD2; v_gene: TRBV5-1; abundance: NA; CDR3aa: CASSMGLAGVVTDTQYF; CDR3nt: TGCGCCAGCAGCATGGGACTAGCGGGGGTGGTCACAGATACGCAGTATTTT
j_gene: TRBJ2-1; d_gene: NA; v_gene: TRBV2; abundance: NA; CDR3aa: CASSYTGSPNEQFF; CDR3nt: TGTGCCAGCAGTTACACAGGGAGTCCAAATGAGCAGTTCTTC
j_gene: TRBJ2-3; d_gene: NA; v_gene: TRBV7-7; abundance: NA; CDR3aa: CASSFRLDYGMNTQYF; CDR3nt: TGTGCTAGCAGCTTCCGCCTAGACTACGGTATGAATACGCAGTATTTT
j_gene: TRBJ2-1; d_gene: TRBD1; v_gene: TRBV5-1; abundance: once; CDR3aa: CASSKRGLGNEQFF; CDR3nt: TGCGCCAGCAGCAAGAGGGGGCTTGGCAATGAGCAGTTCTTC
j_gene: TRBJ2-2; d_gene: NA; v_gene: TRBV11-3; abundance: NA; CDR3aa: CASSLAQGRELFF; CDR3nt: TGTGCCAGCAGCTTGGCACAGGGCCGGGAGCTGTTTTTT
j_gene: TRBJ1-1; d_gene: NA; v_gene: TRBV30; abundance: NA; CDR3aa: CAWSWVQGDYEAFF; CDR3nt: TGTGCCTGGAGTTGGGTACAGGGTGACTATGAAGCTTTCTTT
j_gene: TRBJ2-5; d_gene: NA; v_gene: TRBV7-9; abundance: once; CDR3aa: CASSSTAVGETQYF; CDR3nt: TGTGCCAGCAGCTCAACAGCGGTGGGAGAGACCCAGTACTTC
j_gene: TRBJ1-2; d_gene: TRBD1; v_gene: TRBV7-9; abundance: NA; CDR3aa: CASRKDRGDYGYTF; CDR3nt: TGTGCCAGCAGGAAGGACAGGGGAGACTATGGCTACACCTTC
j_gene: TRBJ2-3; d_gene: NA; v_gene: TRBV5-1; abundance: NA; CDR3aa: CASSLDPLRSTDTQYF; CDR3nt: TGCGCCAGCAGCCTAGATCCCCTTAGGAGCACAGATACGCAGTATTTT
j_gene: TRBJ1-1; d_gene: TRBD1; v_gene: TRBV5-1; abundance: NA; CDR3aa: CASSLTGGIGDTEAFF; CDR3nt: TGCGCCAGCAGCTTGACAGGGGGTATTGGGGACACTGAAGCTTTCTTT
j_gene: TRBJ1-4; d_gene: NA; v_gene: TRBV2; abundance: NA; CDR3aa: CASRYGATNEKLFF; CDR3nt: TGTGCCAGCAGATACGGGGCAACTAATGAAAAACTGTTTTTT
j_gene: TRBJ1-4; d_gene: TRBD1; v_gene: TRBV7-2; abundance: NA; CDR3aa: CASSFYRGRGEKLFF; CDR3nt: TGTGCCAGCAGCTTCTACAGGGGGCGGGGTGAAAAACTGTTTTTT
j_gene: TRBJ2-2; d_gene: NA; v_gene: TRBV12-5; abundance: NA; CDR3aa: CASGLGQGNTGELFF; CDR3nt: TGTGCTAGTGGTTTAGGCCAGGGAAACACCGGGGAGCTGTTTTTT
j_gene: TRBJ2-5; d_gene: NA; v_gene: TRBV5-4; abundance: NA; CDR3aa: CASSWDPGGRETQYF; CDR3nt: TGTGCCAGCAGCTGGGATCCAGGGGGGCGGGAGACCCAGTACTTC
j_gene: TRBJ2-1; d_gene: NA; v_gene: TRBV10-3; abundance: once; CDR3aa: CAIGGGPVQFF; CDR3nt: TGTGCCATCGGCGGGGGCCCCGTGCAGTTCTTC
j_gene: TRBJ2-1; d_gene: NA; v_gene: TRBV7-8; abundance: NA; CDR3aa: CASSLVGGGLYNEQFF; CDR3nt: TGTGCCAGCAGCTTAGTAGGGGGGGGACTTTACAATGAGCAGTTCTTC
j_gene: TRBJ2-1; d_gene: NA; v_gene: TRBV12-3/TRBV12-4; abundance: NA; CDR3aa: CASSFSRSHEQFF; CDR3nt: TGTGCCAGCAGTTTCTCTAGGAGCCATGAGCAGTTCTTC
j_gene: TRBJ2-2; d_gene: NA; v_gene: TRBV11-1; abundance: NA; CDR3aa: CASSLRKGDTGELFF; CDR3nt: TGTGCCAGCAGCTTACGAAAAGGGGACACCGGGGAGCTGTTTTTT
j_gene: TRBJ2-7; d_gene: TRBD2; v_gene: TRBV4-2; abundance: NA; CDR3aa: CASSQDQAGGTSYEQYF; CDR3nt: TGTGCCAGCAGCCAAGACCAAGCGGGGGGAACCTCCTACGAGCAGTACTTC
j_gene: TRBJ2-5; d_gene: TRBD1; v_gene: TRBV4-1; abundance: few; CDR3aa: CASSLRTGAEGETQYF; CDR3nt: TGCGCCAGCAGCCTACGGACAGGGGCTGAGGGAGAGACCCAGTACTTC
j_gene: TRBJ2-1; d_gene: TRBD1; v_gene: TRBV3-1/TRBV3-2; abundance: NA; CDR3aa: CASSQATHTGDNEQFF; CDR3nt: TGTGCCAGCAGCCAAGCCACCCATACAGGGGACAATGAGCAGTTCTTC
j_gene: TRBJ2-7; d_gene: NA; v_gene: TRBV7-6; abundance: NA; CDR3aa: CASSLVGGPGYEQYF; CDR3nt: TGTGCCAGCAGCTTAGTTGGGGGCCCGGGCTACGAGCAGTACTTC
j_gene: TRBJ2-3; d_gene: NA; v_gene: TRBV6-6; abundance: NA; CDR3aa: CASSNPSGGSGDTQYF; CDR3nt: TGTGCCAGCAGTAACCCCTCGGGGGGCTCAGGAGATACGCAGTATTTT
j_gene: TRBJ1-1; d_gene: NA; v_gene: TRBV6-6; abundance: NA; CDR3aa: CASTPAQLNTEAFF; CDR3nt: TGTGCCAGCACCCCCGCCCAGTTGAACACTGAAGCTTTCTTT
j_gene: TRBJ2-1; d_gene: NA; v_gene: TRBV5-1; abundance: NA; CDR3aa: CASSLAGDLYNEQFF; CDR3nt: TGCGCCAGCAGCTTGGCGGGGGATCTTTACAATGAGCAGTTCTTC
j_gene: TRBJ2-5; d_gene: TRBD1; v_gene: TRBV19; abundance: NA; CDR3aa: CASGYRGRGETQYF; CDR3nt: TGTGCCAGTGGATACAGGGGGCGCGGGGAGACCCAGTACTTC
j_gene: TRBJ2-7; d_gene: TRBD1; v_gene: TRBV7-2; abundance: NA; CDR3aa: CASKLRTGAHEQYF; CDR3nt: TGTGCCAGCAAGCTGCGGACAGGGGCCCACGAGCAGTACTTC
j_gene: TRBJ2-3; d_gene: TRBD2; v_gene: TRBV4-1; abundance: NA; CDR3aa: CASSQDWRGALGTDTQYF; CDR3nt: TGCGCCAGCAGCCAAGACTGGCGGGGGGCCTTGGGCACAGATACGCAGTATTTT
j_gene: TRBJ1-2; d_gene: TRBD1; v_gene: TRBV18; abundance: few; CDR3aa: CASSEGQGYGYTF; CDR3nt: TGTGCCAGCTCGGAGGGACAGGGCTATGGCTACACCTTC
j_gene: TRBJ2-7; d_gene: TRBD2; v_gene: TRBV3-1/TRBV3-2; abundance: NA; CDR3aa: CASSRRVAGAYEQYF; CDR3nt: TGTGCCAGCAGCCGCCGGGTAGCGGGGGCCTACGAGCAGTACTTC
j_gene: TRBJ1-6; d_gene: TRBD1; v_gene: TRBV10-1; abundance: NA; CDR3aa: CASSEGQGDSPLHF; CDR3nt: TGCGCCAGCAGTGAAGGCCAGGGGGATTCACCCCTCCACTTT
j_gene: TRBJ1-1; d_gene: NA; v_gene: TRBV18; abundance: once; CDR3aa: CASSPAMDTEAFF; CDR3nt: TGTGCCAGCTCACCAGCTATGGACACTGAAGCTTTCTTT
j_gene: TRBJ2-2; d_gene: NA; v_gene: TRBV19; abundance: NA; CDR3aa: CASSIDLTGAANTGELFF; CDR3nt: TGTGCCAGTAGTATAGACCTGACAGGAGCTGCGAACACCGGGGAGCTGTTTTTT
j_gene: TRBJ1-5; d_gene: NA; v_gene: TRBV28; abundance: NA; CDR3aa: CASSLRTSYSNQPQHF; CDR3nt: TGTGCCAGCAGTCTCCGGACAAGCTATAGCAATCAGCCCCAGCATTTT
j_gene: TRBJ1-2; d_gene: TRBD1; v_gene: TRBV28; abundance: NA; CDR3aa: CASRPPDRAQGYTF; CDR3nt: TGTGCCAGCAGGCCCCCCGACAGGGCTCAAGGCTACACCTTC
j_gene: TRBJ2-2; d_gene: NA; v_gene: TRBV6-4; abundance: NA; CDR3aa: CASSEAANTGELFF; CDR3nt: TGTGCCAGCAGTGAGGCAGCGAACACCGGGGAGCTGTTTTTT
j_gene: TRBJ2-3; d_gene: TRBD2; v_gene: TRBV30; abundance: NA; CDR3aa: CAWTSGSTDTQYF; CDR3nt: TGTGCCTGGACTAGCGGCAGCACAGATACGCAGTATTTT
j_gene: TRBJ2-2; d_gene: NA; v_gene: TRBV6-5; abundance: NA; CDR3aa: CASRLVHASGELFF; CDR3nt: TGTGCCAGCAGACTAGTACATGCATCCGGGGAGCTGTTTTTT
j_gene: TRBJ2-5; d_gene: TRBD2; v_gene: TRBV19; abundance: NA; CDR3aa: CASSIRTSLSETQYF; CDR3nt: TGTGCCAGTAGTATCCGGACTAGCCTGTCGGAGACCCAGTACTTC
j_gene: TRBJ2-7; d_gene: TRBD1; v_gene: TRBV5-8; abundance: NA; CDR3aa: CASSLEWTGAHEQYF; CDR3nt: TGTGCCAGCAGCTTGGAATGGACAGGGGCCCACGAGCAGTACTTC
j_gene: TRBJ1-2; d_gene: NA; v_gene: TRBV6-5; abundance: NA; CDR3aa: CASSYSMGGNYGYTF; CDR3nt: TGTGCCAGCAGTTACTCCATGGGGGGGAACTATGGCTACACCTTC
j_gene: TRBJ2-5; d_gene: NA; v_gene: TRBV6-6; abundance: NA; CDR3aa: CASSYSRGRDQTQYF; CDR3nt: TGTGCCAGCAGTTACAGTAGAGGTCGAGATCAGACCCAGTACTTC
j_gene: TRBJ1-2; d_gene: NA; v_gene: TRBV11-2; abundance: NA; CDR3aa: CASSSRRSSGYTF; CDR3nt: TGTGCCAGCAGCTCCCGTAGAAGTAGCGGCTACACCTTC
j_gene: TRBJ1-5; d_gene: NA; v_gene: TRBV7-8; abundance: NA; CDR3aa: CASSWASGMDQPQHF; CDR3nt: TGTGCCAGCAGCTGGGCCAGCGGCATGGATCAGCCCCAGCATTTT
j_gene: TRBJ2-7; d_gene: NA; v_gene: TRBV7-9; abundance: NA; CDR3aa: CASRETGSSYEQYF; CDR3nt: TGTGCCAGCAGAGAAACGGGGAGTTCCTACGAGCAGTACTTC
j_gene: TRBJ2-1; d_gene: NA; v_gene: TRBV5-8; abundance: once; CDR3aa: CASSLGATEYNEQFF; CDR3nt: TGTGCCAGCAGCTTGGGGGCCACTGAATACAATGAGCAGTTCTTC
j_gene: TRBJ1-3; d_gene: NA; v_gene: TRBV5-1; abundance: NA; CDR3aa: CASSLGGTNSGNTIYF; CDR3nt: TGCGCCAGCAGCTTGGGAGGCACCAACTCTGGAAACACCATATATTTT
j_gene: TRBJ2-6; d_gene: NA; v_gene: TRBV3-1/TRBV3-2; abundance: NA; CDR3aa: CASSQGPSGANVLTF; CDR3nt: TGTGCCAGCAGCCAAGGGCCCTCTGGGGCCAACGTCCTGACTTTC
j_gene: TRBJ1-1; d_gene: NA; v_gene: TRBV24-1; abundance: once; CDR3aa: CATSASSLNTEAFF; CDR3nt: TGTGCCACCAGTGCCTCTAGCTTGAACACTGAAGCTTTCTTT
j_gene: TRBJ2-5; d_gene: TRBD2; v_gene: TRBV11-2; abundance: NA; CDR3aa: CASSLGGLAEETQYF; CDR3nt: TGTGCCAGCAGCTTAGGGGGACTAGCGGAAGAGACCCAGTACTTC
j_gene: TRBJ2-2; d_gene: NA; v_gene: TRBV2; abundance: NA; CDR3aa: CASSEARPYTGELFF; CDR3nt: TGTGCCAGCAGTGAAGCGCGGCCCTACACCGGGGAGCTGTTTTTT
j_gene: TRBJ1-5; d_gene: NA; v_gene: TRBV19; abundance: once; CDR3aa: CATVTGTGQPQHF; CDR3nt: TGTGCCACCGTAACAGGTACCGGTCAGCCCCAGCATTTT
j_gene: TRBJ2-1; d_gene: NA; v_gene: TRBV20-1; abundance: NA; CDR3aa: CSAPRLDEQFF; CDR3nt: TGCAGTGCTCCTCGACTGGATGAGCAGTTCTTC